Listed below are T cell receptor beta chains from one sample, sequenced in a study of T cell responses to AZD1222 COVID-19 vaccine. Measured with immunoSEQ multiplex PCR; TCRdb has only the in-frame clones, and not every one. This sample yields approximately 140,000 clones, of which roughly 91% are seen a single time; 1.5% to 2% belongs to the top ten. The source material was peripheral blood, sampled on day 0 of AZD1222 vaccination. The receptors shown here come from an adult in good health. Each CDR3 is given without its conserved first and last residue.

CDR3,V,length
ASSLLAGLGDTQY,TRBV9,13
ASSHGTGNTGELF,TRBV18,13
ASSVRQGSNEKLF,TRBV9,13
ASSLLGEGYSYEQY,TRBV5-1,14
ASKREAVSLDYGYT,TRBV19,14
ASSQMGGGYT,TRBV4-1,10
ASSLELRGGEKLF,TRBV11-2,13
ASSIRSGIGDTQY,TRBV19,13
ASSLVGGETQY,TRBV11-2,11
ARSPRRGNQPQH,TRBV5-3,12
ASSSSSGTNTGELF,TRBV5-8,14
ASRDRQETQY,TRBV2,10
ASSVTGPNTEAF,TRBV9,12
ASSPGQSSGNTIY,TRBV11-2,13
ASSPLSDTIGTEAF,TRBV7-2,14
ASRGIHNSPLH,TRBV12-3/TRBV12-4,11
ASSFGTGWGYT,TRBV9,11
ASTSGSGSDTQY,TRBV25-1,12
ASSHGAYGYT,TRBV3-1/TRBV3-2,10
ASSPVGGGPNQPQH,TRBV18,14